This T cell receptor (beta chain) was retrieved from a study of shared clonotypes between healthy human individuals. Terminally differentiated effector memory CD45RA+ cells were left out of the naive CD8 fraction, which was CD45RO-negative and positively selected for CCR7. Some clones are missing from TCRdb's copy, which holds only in-frame ones; the method was immunoSEQ multiplex PCR. The sample carries roughly 570,000 clones, 95% to 98% recorded once. The germline CDR1 and CDR2 sequences are MRHNA and SNTAGT. The CDR3 covers 15 residues. Trimming removed 5 bases from V and 3 bases from J, with 14 bases in between.

The chain carries TRBV6-4 and TRBJ2-1, with D tentatively TRBD1 or TRBD2 (7 bases each). The origin of this receptor is a man aged 30-40 years in good health. The specimen was naive CD8+ T cells sorted from blood. CDR3 sequence reads: CASSPRGGFYNEQFF. Here the CDR3 DNA reads TGTGCCAGCAGTCCCAGGGGGGGGTTCTACAATGAGCAGTTCTTC.